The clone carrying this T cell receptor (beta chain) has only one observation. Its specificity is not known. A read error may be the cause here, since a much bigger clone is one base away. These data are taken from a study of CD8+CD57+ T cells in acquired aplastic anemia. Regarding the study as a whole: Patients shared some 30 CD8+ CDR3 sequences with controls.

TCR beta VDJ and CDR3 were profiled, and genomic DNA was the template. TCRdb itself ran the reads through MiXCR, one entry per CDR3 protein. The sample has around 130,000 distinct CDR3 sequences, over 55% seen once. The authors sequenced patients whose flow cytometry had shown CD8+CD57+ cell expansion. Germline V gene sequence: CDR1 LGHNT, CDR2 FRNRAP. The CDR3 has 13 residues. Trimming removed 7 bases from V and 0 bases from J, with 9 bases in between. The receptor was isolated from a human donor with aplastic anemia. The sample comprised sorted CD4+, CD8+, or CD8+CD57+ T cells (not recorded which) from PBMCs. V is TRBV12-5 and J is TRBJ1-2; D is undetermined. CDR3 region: CASAPISNYGYTF. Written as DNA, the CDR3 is TGTGCTAGTGCCCCCATCTCTAACTATGGCTACACCTTC.